This T cell receptor (beta chain) was identified in a study of shared clonotypes between healthy human individuals. Study results and limitations: Relative to memory subsets, naive subsets generally showed larger estimated richness.

Generated by immunoSEQ multiplex PCR, the TCRdb table keeps only in-frame clones and is missing some. The sample has about 690,000 clones; roughly 88% are singletons. This CDR3 comprises 14 residues. The junction had 4 bases not matched to a gene; V was cut back by 3 bases and J by 3 bases. The germline V gene encodes CDR1 SGDLS and CDR2 YYNGEE. As concerns this clone: Its antigen is unknown.

The chain has TRBV9 and TRBJ2-7; 9 bases map to TRBD1. The receptor's source is a man younger than 30 in good health. Some clones in this sample may be carry-over from other donors' samples. What was sequenced was memory CD8+ T cells from PBMCs. Subset given: CD45RO+ cells pooled with CCR7-negative TemRA cells. As DNA, the CDR3 is TGTGCCAGCAGCGCGGACAGGGGAGGCTACGAGCAGTACTTC. Its translation: CASSADRGGYEQYF.